Listed below are T cell receptor beta chains from one sample, sequenced in a study of blood T cell repertoires in COVID-19. Some clones are missing from TCRdb's copy, which holds only in-frame ones; the method was immunoSEQ multiplex PCR. Among 150,000 to 200,000 clones listed, about four fifths were seen once. Source material: peripheral blood. Receptors were obtained from a woman between 65 and 79 years old with acute or convalescent COVID-19. The CDR3 runs from the conserved cysteine through the conserved F or W. Each record gives: V gene, D gene, J gene, clone size, CDR3 DNA, CDR3 protein. D genes are given only for firm matches. Part of the rows lack a size; the others show once, few, many or a class for expanded clones.

>TRBV5-4|TRBD1|TRBJ2-1|.
TGTGCCAGCAGCCGAGACAGGGGGCGCGGCAATGAGCAGTTCTTC
CASSRDRGRGNEQFF
>TRBV19|TRBD1|TRBJ2-7|.
TGTGCCAGTAATAGCGGACAGGGGGGCTACGAGCAGTACTTC
CASNSGQGGYEQYF
>TRBV6-2/TRBV6-3|.|TRBJ1-5|.
TGTGCCAGCAGCAAGATAGTTTATAGCAATCAGCCCCAGCATTTT
CASSKIVYSNQPQHF
>TRBV3-1/TRBV3-2|TRBD1|TRBJ1-2|few
TGTGCCAGCTCTTACCGGGACAGGGGAGTCTATGGCTACACCTTC
CASSYRDRGVYGYTF
>TRBV2|.|TRBJ2-2|.
TGTGCCAGCGGCGACGGGTCATTCGGGGAGCTGTTTTTT
CASGDGSFGELFF
>TRBV10-3|TRBD1|TRBJ1-4|.
TGTGCCATCAGAGCCGGGACAGATAATGAAAAACTGTTTTTT
CAIRAGTDNEKLFF
>TRBV30|.|TRBJ2-7|.
TGTGCCTGGAGCGTAACCTACGAGCAGTACTTC
CAWSVTYEQYF
>TRBV30|.|TRBJ2-7|.
TGTGCCTGGTCCGGGGGATACGAGCAGTACTTC
CAWSGGYEQYF
>TRBV20-1|.|TRBJ2-1|.
TGCAGTGCTAGCCGCGGGGAGCAGTTCTTC
CSASRGEQFF
>TRBV10-3|.|TRBJ1-1|.
TGTGCCATCAGTGAGTCGAGGAGGGCTCAGAACACTGAAGCTTTCTTT
CAISESRRAQNTEAFF
>TRBV9|TRBD2|TRBJ2-3|.
TGTGCCAGCAGCGATCCCCCGAGGGTAGCGGGGGCTAGCACAGATACGCAGTATTTT
CASSDPPRVAGASTDTQYF
>TRBV9|.|TRBJ2-7|.
TGTGCCAGCAGCGTAGCTTTGGGGAGTCCCTACGAGCAGTACTTC
CASSVALGSPYEQYF
>TRBV5-4|TRBD1|TRBJ1-1|.
TGTGCCAGCAGCTCGACAGGGTTGAGCACTGAAGCTTTCTTT
CASSSTGLSTEAFF
>TRBV6-6|TRBD1|TRBJ2-2|.
TGTGCCAGCAGCCCCTACAGGGGTAACACCGGGGAGCTGTTTTTT
CASSPYRGNTGELFF
>TRBV3-1/TRBV3-2|TRBD1|TRBJ2-6|.
TGTGCCAGCAGCTACGGGACAGGGGGCACTGGGGCCAACGTCCTGACTTTC
CASSYGTGGTGANVLTF
>TRBV30|.|TRBJ1-2|.
TGTGCCTGGAGTGTACTGCCCCTTTACTTC
CAWSVLPLYF
>TRBV30|TRBD1|TRBJ1-6|.
TGTGCCTGGAGTCAAGGGACAGGGTTGGGGGCTACCGTCCCTTTGCCACCCCTCCACTTT
CAWSQGTGLGATVPLPPLHF
>TRBV4-3|TRBD1|TRBJ1-3|.
TGCGCCAGCAGCCAAGATTGGGGGACAGGGGGGAAGAACACCATATATTTT
CASSQDWGTGGKNTIYF
>TRBV15|.|TRBJ1-1|.
TGTGCCACCAGCAGGGAGGGGTTTGGTGCCACTGAAGCTTTCTTT
CATSREGFGATEAFF
>TRBV4-2|.|TRBJ1-1|.
TGTGCCAGCAGCCAAGATTTATCCCTTTCAGGGGAGGGCACTGAAGCTTTCTTT
CASSQDLSLSGEGTEAFF
>TRBV7-8|.|TRBJ1-6|.
TGTGCCAGCAGCTTAGCGCCTGAGGGAGAGGGCTCCTATAATTCACCCCTCCACTTT
CASSLAPEGEGSYNSPLHF
>TRBV19|.|TRBJ1-1|few
TGTGCCAGTAGGGGAGAGTTGAACACTGAAGCTTTCTTT
CASRGELNTEAFF
>TRBV5-1|TRBD2|TRBJ2-7|.
TGCGCCAGCGGCTTGGGGAGCGGGGATGAGGACGAGCAGTACTTC
CASGLGSGDEDEQYF
>TRBV9|TRBD1|TRBJ1-2|.
TGTGCCAGCAGCGCCGGGACCCAGGGGGGAAACTATGGCTACACCTTC
CASSAGTQGGNYGYTF